What follows are 13 T cell receptor beta chains derived from one specimen sequenced in a study of blood T cell repertoires in COVID-19. Profiling relied on immunoSEQ multiplex PCR, and the TCRdb table lists in-frame clones only, not all of them. The sample contains 330,000 or so clones, around 90% of which appear only once. What was sequenced was PBMCs or T cells enriched from blood (not recorded which). These receptors were obtained from a woman in her twenties or thirties who had recovered from COVID-19.

The chain recombines TRBV18 with TRBJ1-1; D might be TRBD1 (5 bases). From germline, CDR1 is KGHSH and CDR2 LQKENI. The germline V and J ends were trimmed by 1 base and 3 bases, with 18 bases remaining between them. The CDR3 length is 17 residues. The CDR3 sequence is CASSPQLGGTRDTEAFF. CDR3 bases: TGTGCCAGCTCACCACAACTAGGCGGGACGAGGGACACTGAAGCTTTCTTT.

V is TRBV28 and J is TRBJ1-1; D gene uncertain. The V end lost 3 bases, the J end lost 2 bases, and 7 bases lay between the germline ends. CDR3 length equals 13 residues. CDR1 is MDHEN, CDR2 SYDVKM, per germline. This chain's CDR3 is CASSFPSNTEAFF. CDR3 coding DNA: TGTGCCAGCAGTTTCCCCAGTAACACTGAAGCTTTCTTT. The variable domain in full, completed from reference TRBV28 and TRBJ1-1, reads DVKVTQSSRYLVKRTGEKVFLECVQDMDHENMFWYRQDPGLGLRLIYFSYDVKMKEKGDIPEGYSVSREKKERFSLILESASTNQTSMYLCASSFPSNTEAFFGQGTRLTVV.

The CDR3 DNA follows: TGTGCCAGCAGTCGCCGACAGGTAAGCTCCTACGAGCAGTACTTC. Encoded protein: CASSRRQVSSYEQYF. The chain has TRBV27 and TRBJ2-7; maybe TRBD1 (6 bases). Trimming pared 5 bases from V and 0 bases from J, leaving 14 bases between. Germline V gene sequence: CDR1 MNHEY, CDR2 SMNVEV (reference sequence). The CDR3 is 15 amino acids.

This chain links TRBV27 with TRBJ2-1; D unclear. The germline CDR1 and CDR2 sequences are MNHEY and SMNVEV (reference sequence). Deletions cut 4 bases from V and 6 bases from J, with 4 bases between. The CDR3 is 11 residues long. The CDR3 nucleotides read TGTGCCAGCAGTTCGGGCAATGAGCAGTTCTTC. This translates into CASSSGNEQFF.

This chain connects TRBV3-1 (or the pseudogene TRBV3-2) to TRBJ2-2; D is ambiguous. CDR1 LGHDT and CDR2 YNNKEL come from the germline V gene (reference sequence). With 1 base removed from V and 5 bases from J, the gap between germline ends came to 5 bases. The CDR3 extends over 13 amino acids. The CDR3 DNA sequence: TGTGCCAGCAGCCAAGTTATGACCGGGGAGCTGTTTTTT. Its translation is CASSQVMTGELFF.

The CDR3 coding sequence is TGTGCCAGCAGACGGACAGGGTCAAACTATGGCTACACCTTC. Its translation is CASRRTGSNYGYTF. V gene TRBV7-9 combines with J gene TRBJ1-2; TRBD1 agrees at 8 bases. V lost 6 bases and J lost 2; bases outside the gene matches: 5. This CDR3 has 14 residues. Germline CDR1 reads SEHNR; CDR2 reads FQNEAQ (reference sequence). The full variable domain, rest sourced from reference TRBV7-9 and TRBJ1-2, is DTGVSQNPRHKITKRGQNVTFRCDPISEHNRLYWYRQTLGQGPEFLTYFQNEAQLEKSRLLSDRFSAERPKGSFSTLEIQRTEQGDSAMYLCASRRTGSNYGYTFGSGTRLTVV.

The V and J genes are TRBV21-1 and TRBJ1-1. TRBV21-1 is classified as a pseudogene. The CDR3 sequence is 13 residues long. The DNA of the CDR3 is TGTGCCAGCAGCAAATGCCGGACTGAAGAAGCTTTCTTT. This codes for CASSKCRTEEAFF.

The chain couples TRBV9 to TRBJ2-7, with 10 bases identical to TRBD1. The CDR3 length is 15 residues. Per the germline V gene, CDR1 is SGDLS and CDR2 is YYNGEE. The junction had 3 bases not matched to a gene; V was cut back by 3 bases and J by 0 bases. The CDR3 DNA follows: TGTGCCAGCAGCGCGGGACAGGGGAGCTCCTACGAGCAGTACTTC. Encoded protein: CASSAGQGSSYEQYF. Complete variable domain (other parts from reference TRBV9 and TRBJ2-7): DSGVTQTPKHLITATGQRVTLRCSPRSGDLSVYWYQQSLDQGLQFLIQYYNGEERAKGNILERFSAQQFPDLHSELNLSSLELGDSALYFCASSAGQGSSYEQYFGPGTRLTVT.

This chain connects TRBV7-8 to TRBJ2-1; a weak D match, TRBD1 (5 bases). The CDR3 has 15 residues. CDR1 and CDR2 (germline): SGHVS, FQNEAQ. V was cut by 6 bases and J by 4 bases, with 16 bases left in between. The DNA for the CDR3 is TGTGCCAGCAGTTATAAAGGACAACCTTACAATGAGCAGTTCTTC. Amino acids: CASSYKGQPYNEQFF.

This chain joins TRBV5-1 and TRBJ1-2; D is ambiguous. Trimming removed 2 bases at V and 1 base at J, with 12 bases between. The CDR3 has 15 residues. Looked up from germline, CDR1 is SGHRS and CDR2 is YFSETQ. CDR3: CASSLGRENNYGYTF. CDR3 bases: TGCGCCAGCAGCTTAGGGCGGGAAAATAACTATGGCTACACCTTC.

V gene TRBV24-1 combines with J gene TRBJ2-1; 14 positions agree with TRBD2. V shed 3 bases, J shed 9 bases, and the junction held 0 bases outside the gene matches. The CDR3 spans 14 residues. Germline CDR1 reads KGHDR; CDR2 reads SFDVKD. The CDR3 sequence is CATSDGLAGGEQFF. The CDR3 coding sequence is TGTGCCACCAGTGATGGACTAGCGGGGGGTGAGCAGTTCTTC.

J is TRBJ1-2 and V is TRBV9; possibly TRBD1 for D (5 bases). The CDR3 is made up of 14 amino acids. V lost 6 bases and J 1 base, leaving 13 bases between the germline ends. CDR1 and CDR2 from the germline V gene are SGDLS and YYNGEE. The CDR3 bases are TGTGCCAGCACCTTCGGGGGTTATAACTATGGCTACACCTTC. As protein: CASTFGGYNYGYTF.

The chain combines TRBV28 with TRBJ2-7; 11 bases align to TRBD2. The J segment lost 2 bases and the V segment lost 6 bases, leaving 6 bases of the junction unmatched. The CDR3 is 15 residues long. CDR1 and CDR2 (germline): MDHEN, SYDVKM. This chain's CDR3 is CASSPGTSGAYEQYF. The CDR3 DNA follows: TGTGCCAGCAGCCCAGGGACTAGCGGAGCCTACGAGCAGTACTTC.